Listed here are 26 T cell receptor beta chains from one sample, sequenced in a study of T-cell reconstitution after alpha-beta-depleted transplantation in children. Construction of the TCRbeta library involved unique molecular identifiers. MiXCR, run by TCRdb on the PCR reads, gives a single entry per CDR3 protein. The table shows 700,000 to 950,000 distinct CDR3 sequences, with roughly 15% occurring only once. The sample here was PBMCs, mostly from graft donor cells, taken 360 days after TCRalphabeta/CD19-depleted stem cell transplant. Receptors originate from a male patient under 18 who had a stem cell transplant for acute lymphoblastic leukemia, so the T cells may come from the graft donor.

This clonotype was seen more than once but under ten times. This rearrangement joins TRBV2 to TRBJ2-2; maybe TRBD1 (5 bases). The V gene lost 6 bases and the J gene lost 6 bases, with 20 bases spanning the gap. CDR1 is SNHLY, CDR2 FYNNEI, per germline. There are 16 residues in the CDR3. CDR3 coding DNA: TGTGCCAGCAGGGATCTAGGGGAAGGTTTGGCCGGGGAGCTGTTTTTT. It translates to CASRDLGEGLAGELFF.

This clonotype occurred once. This chain joins TRBV19 and TRBJ2-5; TRBD2 matches at 7 bases. CDR1 is LNHDA, CDR2 SQIVND, per germline (reference sequence). The CDR3 runs 11 residues. Unmatched junction bases numbered 4, after V lost 10 bases and J lost 5 bases. The CDR3 DNA follows: TGTGCCACCGCAGCGGGGGAGACCCAGTACTTC. Translated: CATAAGETQYF. The whole variable domain, remainder taken from reference TRBV19 and TRBJ2-5, is DGGITQSPKYLFRKEGQNVTLSCEQNLNHDAMYWYRQDPGQGLRLIYYSQIVNDFQKGDIAEGYSVSREKKESFPLTVTSAQKNPTAFYLCATAAGETQYFGPGTRLLVL.

The V gene is TRBV12-3 or TRBV12-4, the J gene TRBJ2-7, with 7 bases matching TRBD1. V lost 8 bases and J lost 4; bases outside the gene matches: 5. CDR3 size: 12 residues. DNA for the CDR3: TGTGCCAGCTGGGGCAGGGGGTACGAGCAGTACTTC. The encoded protein is CASWGRGYEQYF.

This clonotype has only a few counts. This chain links TRBV5-1 with TRBJ1-4, with D hard to call. With 2 bases removed from V and 0 bases from J, the gap between germline ends came to 8 bases. This CDR3 has 15 residues. Germline CDR1 and CDR2: SGHRS and YFSETQ. The DNA for the CDR3 is TGCGCCAGCAGCTTTGGGGTCGCAACTAATGAAAAACTGTTTTTT. Translating it yields CASSFGVATNEKLFF.

In its sample, this clonotype was seen a few times. The gene calls are TRBV6-5 and TRBJ2-1; 9 nucleotides match TRBD1. The CDR3 has 16 amino acids. V lost 2 bases, J lost 8 bases, and 10 bases stayed unmatched. Germline-derived CDR1 and CDR2 are MNHEY and SVGAGI. The CDR3 DNA sequence: TGTGCCAGCAGTTACCCGACAGGGGGTGAAGGGGATGAGCAGTTCTTC. Amino acid sequence: CASSYPTGGEGDEQFF.

This clonotype was observed a single time. J is TRBJ2-7 and V is TRBV30, with D uncertain. This CDR3 is 14 amino acids long. Germline CDR1 and CDR2: GTSNPN and SVGIG (reference sequence). Between the trimmed V and J ends, which lost 2 bases and 3 bases, there was a span of 14 bases. The CDR3 loop reads CAWSSGYVIYEQYF. Here the CDR3 DNA reads TGTGCCTGGAGTTCCGGCTACGTTATCTACGAGCAGTACTTC. The complete variable domain, with remaining parts taken from reference TRBV30 and TRBJ2-7, reads SQTIHQWPATLVQPVGSPLSLECTVEGTSNPNLYWYRQAAGRGLQLLFYSVGIGQISSEVPQNLSASRPQDRQFILSSKKLLLSDSGFYLCAWSSGYVIYEQYFGPGTRLTVT.

CDR3 in amino acids: CASSLRSLTTDTQYF. As DNA, the CDR3 is TGCGCCAGCAGCTTGCGATCCCTAACCACAGATACGCAGTATTTT. The genes are TRBV5-1 and TRBJ2-3; D is ambiguous. Germline V gene sequence: CDR1 SGHRS, CDR2 YFSETQ. The CDR3 has 15 residues. Trimming removed 1 base at V and 2 bases at J, with 11 bases between.

The V gene is TRBV20-1, the J gene TRBJ2-7, with 8 nucleotides matching TRBD1. Germline trimming cut 3 bases from V and 2 bases from J; bases unmatched to any gene: 6. This CDR3 region has 14 residues. The V gene's germline CDR1 is DFQATT and CDR2 SNEGSKA (reference sequence). Here the CDR3 DNA reads TGCAGTGCTAGGACGGACAGGGTACCCTACGAGCAGTACTTC. It specifies CSARTDRVPYEQYF.

This clonotype has at least ten counts. One end of the junction does not line up with germline, which may come from a read error. The chain links TRBV5-1 to TRBJ2-7; no clear D gene. There are 11 residues in the CDR3. CDR1 and CDR2 from the germline V gene are SGHRS and YFSETQ. The CDR3 DNA reads TGTGCCAGCAGCTTTGACTACGAGCAGTACTTC. Encoded protein: CASSFDYEQYF.

This clonotype has only a few counts. This chain links TRBV9 with TRBJ1-2, with 8 nucleotides matching TRBD1. The length of the CDR3 is 17 residues. CDR1 and CDR2 from the germline V gene are SGDLS and YYNGEE. The V and J ends lost 3 bases and 0 bases, in that order; junction bases with no gene match: 10. This CDR3 reads CASSGTGRPRSNYGYTF. CDR3 DNA: TGTGCCAGCAGCGGGACAGGGCGCCCCAGGTCTAACTATGGCTACACCTTC.

The rearrangement joins TRBV28 to TRBJ2-1; the D is unclear. Trimming shortened V by 5 bases and J by 8 bases, and 25 bases separated the two germline ends. Germline-derived CDR1 and CDR2 are MDHEN and SYDVKM. The CDR3 has 17 residues. The CDR3 DNA reads TGTGCCAGCAGTCCCGCTTCGGCCGGTGGTCAAGGCGATGAGCAGTTCTTC. Encoded protein: CASSPASAGGQGDEQFF.

The gene calls are TRBV5-1 and TRBJ2-7; D gene ambiguous. CDR3 length: 16 amino acids. The V gene lost 1 base and the J gene lost 2 bases, with 16 bases spanning the gap. Germline V lookup: CDR1 SGHRS, CDR2 YFSETQ. The CDR3 DNA reads as TGCGCCAGCAGCTTGAGTATTTCTTCTTTCGCCTACGAGCAGTACTTC. Its protein is CASSLSISSFAYEQYF.

For this clonotype: One end of the junction fails to match germline, which may point to a read error. The genes are TRBV12-3 or TRBV12-4 and TRBJ2-1; TRBD2 agrees at 9 bases. The CDR3 is 19 amino acids. CDR3 amino acids: CTSSLRTLGLAGSYNEQFF. The CDR3 DNA sequence: TGTACCAGCAGTTTAAGGACATTGGGACTAGCAGGTTCCTACAATGAGCAGTTCTTC.

A word on this clonotype: Possible read error: a much larger clone is one base away. V and J are TRBV29-1 and TRBJ2-7, with D hard to call. In germline, CDR1 is SQVTM, CDR2 ANQGSEA. V was cut by 8 bases and J by 3 bases, with 11 bases left in between. The CDR3 has 11 residues. The CDR3 reads CSSNPIYEQYF. The CDR3 nucleotides read TGCAGCAGCAACCCTATCTACGAGCAGTACTTC.

This chain uses TRBV5-1 with TRBJ2-6, with TRBD1 matching 12 bases. CDR1 SGHRS and CDR2 YFSETQ come from the germline V gene. The junction had 8 bases not matched to a gene; V was cut back by 7 bases and J by 0 bases. The CDR3 spans 18 residues. The CDR3 DNA follows: TGCGCCAGCGAAAGGGGGACAGGGGGCTTCTCTGGGGCCAACGTCCTGACTTTC. It translates to CASERGTGGFSGANVLTF.

The chain uses TRBV4-1 and TRBJ1-1, with a possible D match to TRBD1 (5 bases). CDR3 length equals 15 residues. The germline CDR1 and CDR2 sequences are MGHRA and YSYEKL. V was pared by 2 bases and J by 1 base, with 11 bases between. CDR3 bases: TGCGCCAGCAGCCAACGATTCACAGGGAACACTGAAGCTTTCTTT. Translated, it gives CASSQRFTGNTEAFF.

This clonotype came up once. The chain combines TRBV20-1 with TRBJ2-3; 7 bases are a match to TRBD2. The CDR3 has 17 amino acids. The J segment lost 6 bases and the V segment lost 7 bases, leaving 22 bases of the junction unmatched. The V gene's germline CDR1 is DFQATT and CDR2 SNEGSKA (reference sequence). The CDR3 nucleotides are TGCAGTGGGAAAGCTCTAGCGGTTCAAAGCCCTCGGGATACGCAGTATTTT. This gives the protein CSGKALAVQSPRDTQYF.

The chain is built from TRBV20-1 and TRBJ2-3; TRBD2 might be the D (6 bases). The CDR3 covers 14 residues. In germline, CDR1 is DFQATT, CDR2 SNEGSKA (reference sequence). The V and J ends lost 1 base and 2 bases respectively, with 10 bases between them. CDR3 region: CSARAAGHTDTQYF. CDR3 nucleotides: TGCAGTGCTAGAGCGGCGGGGCACACAGATACGCAGTATTTT.

V usage is TRBV5-1 and J usage is TRBJ2-7, with D possibly being TRBD2 (6 bases). V was cut by 5 bases and J by 4 bases, with 16 bases left in between. The CDR3 runs to 14 residues. CDR1 is SGHRS and CDR2 is YFSETQ in the germline V gene. CDR3 in DNA: TGCGCCAGCAGACCGCCGGGACTTCTTTACGAGCAGTACTTC. Its translation: CASRPPGLLYEQYF.

This clonotype was recorded at least ten times. V usage is TRBV27 and J usage is TRBJ2-7, with 7 positions matching TRBD1. From germline, CDR1 is MNHEY and CDR2 SMNVEV (reference sequence). V was pared by 5 bases and J by 4 bases, with 5 bases of the junction left unmatched. The CDR3 is 13 amino acids. CDR3 region: CASSTGDEYEQYF. In DNA, the CDR3 is TGTGCCAGCAGTACAGGGGACGAGTACGAGCAGTACTTC.

This clonotype was detected only a few times. The V gene is TRBV4-2, the J gene TRBJ2-7; D may be TRBD2 (6 bases). Germline V gives CDR1 LGHNA, CDR2 YNFKEQ. The V end was cut by 1 base, the J end by 0 bases, with 19 bases between. The CDR3 length is 18 residues. CDR3 nucleotide sequence: TGTGCCAGCAGCCAAGGGCTGACGGGAGCGTATAGCTCCTACGAGCAGTACTTC. Protein: CASSQGLTGAYSSYEQYF.

This clonotype has just a few counts. This chain links TRBV19 with TRBJ2-1; the D gene is possibly TRBD1 (8 bases). The CDR3 sequence is 14 residues long. V was shortened by 8 bases and J by 0 bases, with 11 bases between the two germline ends. CDR1 is LNHDA and CDR2 is SQIVND in the germline V gene (reference sequence). The CDR3 protein is CASHRGGSYNEQFF. CDR3 in DNA: TGTGCCAGTCACAGGGGGGGCTCCTACAATGAGCAGTTCTTC.

This clonotype was detected a few times. The gene calls are TRBV6-5 and TRBJ1-5; no definite D call. Trimming cost V 0 bases and J 7 bases, with 10 bases left between them. The CDR3 consists of 14 residues. Germline CDR1 and CDR2: MNHEY and SVGAGI. CDR3 region: CASSYSMGEQPQHF. As DNA, the CDR3 is TGTGCCAGCAGTTACTCGATGGGAGAGCAGCCCCAGCATTTT.

A few counts support this clonotype. The rearrangement links TRBV11-2 to TRBJ1-1; no clear D. In germline, CDR1 is SGHAT, CDR2 FQNNGV. CDR3 length: 14 residues. The V and J ends lost 4 bases and 4 bases respectively, with 13 bases between them. The CDR3: CASSSGSWGTEAFF. CDR3 sequence (DNA): TGTGCCAGCAGCTCCGGATCGTGGGGCACTGAAGCTTTCTTT.

The CDR3 sequence: CASSFRRGGYEQYF. CDR3 nucleotide sequence: TGTGCCAGCAGTTTCCGCAGAGGGGGGTACGAGCAGTACTTC. This chain links TRBV12-3 or TRBV12-4 with TRBJ2-7; D may match TRBD1 or TRBD2 (6 bases each). Trimming took off 3 bases at V and 4 bases at J, with 13 bases between the two ends. The CDR3 is 14 residues long.

This clonotype has more than one count but fewer than ten. V and J are TRBV5-1 and TRBJ2-1; TRBD2 matches 9 bases. V lost 5 bases, J lost 6 bases, and 18 bases stayed unmatched. The CDR3 covers 18 residues. CDR1 is SGHRS and CDR2 is YFSETQ in the germline V gene. This chain's CDR3 is CASRAGSGSVGRSNEQFF. For the CDR3, the DNA is TGCGCCAGCAGAGCGGGTAGCGGGAGTGTCGGGAGAAGCAATGAGCAGTTCTTC.